This TCR beta chain was captured in a study of T cells in Graves' hyperthyroidism and ophthalmopathy. The CDR3 regions of TCR beta were amplified from RNA transcripts. First-round RT-PCR with HTBI primers amplified the TCR CDR3 region. TCRdb used MiXCR to reprocess the multiplex PCR reads, holding one entry per CDR3 protein. Here the sample spans around 260,000 distinct CDR3 sequences, 20% to 25% being singletons. Per the germline V gene, CDR1 is SGHVS and CDR2 is FNYEAQ. The CDR3 has 15 amino acids. The V and J ends lost 6 bases and 3 bases respectively, with 18 bases between them. General observations from the study: From stable hyperthyroidism, ophthalmopathy was set apart by a 13 V-J model.

This clonotype has at least ten counts. Its antigen is as yet unknown. Uncontrolled infection, other autoimmune disease, pregnancy and lactation each barred patients from inclusion. Every diagnosis used clinical symptoms, serum thyroxine and TRAb, thyroid ultrasound and orbital computed tomography. It was 8 to 10 ml of fresh peripheral blood that supplied the PBMCs. This clonotype originated in a man aged 40-49 years with Graves' hyperthyroidism that later progressed to Graves' ophthalmopathy. V and J are TRBV7-6 and TRBJ2-7; no firm D call. The sample was blood. The CDR3 sequence is CASSSDGHYIYEQYF. The CDR3 DNA follows: TGTGCCAGCAGTTCCGACGGCCATTATATCTACGAGCAGTACTTC.